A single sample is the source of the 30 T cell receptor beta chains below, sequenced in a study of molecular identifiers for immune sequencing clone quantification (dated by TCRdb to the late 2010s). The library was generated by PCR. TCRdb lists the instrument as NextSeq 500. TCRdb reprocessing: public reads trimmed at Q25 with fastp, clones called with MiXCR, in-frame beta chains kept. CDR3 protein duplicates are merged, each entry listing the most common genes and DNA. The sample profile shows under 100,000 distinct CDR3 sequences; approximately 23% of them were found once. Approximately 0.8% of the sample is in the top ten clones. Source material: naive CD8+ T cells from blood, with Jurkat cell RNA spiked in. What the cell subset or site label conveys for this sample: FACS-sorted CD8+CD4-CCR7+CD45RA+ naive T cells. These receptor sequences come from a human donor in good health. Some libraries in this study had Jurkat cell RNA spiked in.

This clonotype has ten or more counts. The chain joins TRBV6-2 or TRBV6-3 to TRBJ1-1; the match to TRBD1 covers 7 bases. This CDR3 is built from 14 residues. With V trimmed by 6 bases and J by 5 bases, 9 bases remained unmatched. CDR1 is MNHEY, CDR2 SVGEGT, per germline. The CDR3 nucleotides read TGTGCCAGCAGGATTACAGGGGCGAGTACTGAAGCTTTCTTT. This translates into CASRITGASTEAFF.

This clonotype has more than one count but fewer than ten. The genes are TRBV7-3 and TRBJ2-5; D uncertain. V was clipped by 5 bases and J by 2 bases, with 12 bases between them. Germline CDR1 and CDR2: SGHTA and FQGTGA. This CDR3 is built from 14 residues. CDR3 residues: CASSPSALQETQYF. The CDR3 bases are TGTGCCAGCAGCCCCTCGGCACTTCAAGAGACCCAGTACTTC.

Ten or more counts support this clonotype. Here the CDR3 DNA reads TGTGCCAGCAGCCAAGGGACTGGCACAGATACGCAGTATTTT. Protein sequence: CASSQGTGTDTQYF. The rearrangement joins TRBV5-4 to TRBJ2-3; possibly TRBD2 for D (6 bases). The CDR3 contains 14 residues. Per germline, CDR1 SGHNT and CDR2 YYREEE (reference sequence). Deletions cut 4 bases from V and 1 base from J, with 10 bases between.

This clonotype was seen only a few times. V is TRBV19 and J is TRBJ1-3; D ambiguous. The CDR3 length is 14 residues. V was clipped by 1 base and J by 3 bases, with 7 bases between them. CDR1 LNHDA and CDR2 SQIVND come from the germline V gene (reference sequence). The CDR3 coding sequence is TGTGCCAGTAGTATAGTCTTGGATGGAAACACCATATATTTT. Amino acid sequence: CASSIVLDGNTIYF.

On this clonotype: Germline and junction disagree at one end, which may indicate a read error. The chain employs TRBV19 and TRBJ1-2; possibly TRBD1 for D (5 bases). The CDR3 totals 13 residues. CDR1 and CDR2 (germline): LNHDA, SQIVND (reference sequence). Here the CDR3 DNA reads TGTGCCAGTAGGGCCAGGGTGGACTATGGCAACACCTTC. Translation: CASRARVDYGNTF.

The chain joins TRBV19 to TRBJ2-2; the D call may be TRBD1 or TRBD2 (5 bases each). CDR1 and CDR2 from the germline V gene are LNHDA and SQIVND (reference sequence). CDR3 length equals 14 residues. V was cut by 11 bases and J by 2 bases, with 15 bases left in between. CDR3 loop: CAGRESTNTGELFF. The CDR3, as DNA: TGTGCCGGCAGGGAGAGCACAAACACCGGGGAGCTGTTTTTT.

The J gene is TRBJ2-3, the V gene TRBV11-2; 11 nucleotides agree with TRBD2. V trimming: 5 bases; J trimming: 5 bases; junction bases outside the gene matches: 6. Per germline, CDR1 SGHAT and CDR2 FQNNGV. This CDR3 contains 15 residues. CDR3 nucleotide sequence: TGTGCCAGCAGCACTAGCGGGGGACGGGGAGATACGCAGTATTTT. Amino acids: CASSTSGGRGDTQYF.

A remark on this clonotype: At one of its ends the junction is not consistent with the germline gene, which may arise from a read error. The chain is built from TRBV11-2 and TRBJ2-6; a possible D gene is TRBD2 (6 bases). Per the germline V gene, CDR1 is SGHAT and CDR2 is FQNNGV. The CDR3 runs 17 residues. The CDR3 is CASSLGPGGLGGNVLTF. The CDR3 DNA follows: TGTGCCAGCAGCTTAGGTCCCGGGGGTCTTGGGGGCAACGTCCTGACTTTC.

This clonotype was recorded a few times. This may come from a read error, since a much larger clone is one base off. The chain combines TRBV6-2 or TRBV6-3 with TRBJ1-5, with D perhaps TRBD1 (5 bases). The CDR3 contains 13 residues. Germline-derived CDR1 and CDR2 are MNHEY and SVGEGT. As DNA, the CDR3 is TGTGCCAGCAGCCAGGGAGGATGGCAGCCCCAGCAGTTT. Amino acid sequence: CASSQGGWQPQQF.

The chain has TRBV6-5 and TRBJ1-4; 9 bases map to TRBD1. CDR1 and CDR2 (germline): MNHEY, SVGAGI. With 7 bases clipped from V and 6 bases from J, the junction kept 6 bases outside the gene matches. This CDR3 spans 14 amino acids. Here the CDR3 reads CASKPGQGHEKLFF. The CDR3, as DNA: TGTGCCAGCAAGCCGGGACAGGGACATGAAAAACTGTTTTTT.

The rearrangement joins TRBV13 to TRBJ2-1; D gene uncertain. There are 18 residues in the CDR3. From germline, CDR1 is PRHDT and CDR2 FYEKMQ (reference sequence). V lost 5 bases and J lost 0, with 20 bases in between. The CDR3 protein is CASSAPDYGGSSYNEQFF. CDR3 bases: TGTGCCAGCAGCGCCCCCGATTACGGCGGCAGCTCCTACAATGAGCAGTTCTTC.

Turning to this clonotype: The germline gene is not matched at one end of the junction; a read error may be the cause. CDR3 coding DNA: TGTGCCCCCAGAACGGGGTTAGAGCAGTTCTTC. Translation: CAPRTGLEQFF. V and J are TRBV24-1 and TRBJ2-1; a weak D match, TRBD2 (5 bases). Germline loops: CDR1 KGHDR, CDR2 SFDVKD. This CDR3 has 11 residues.

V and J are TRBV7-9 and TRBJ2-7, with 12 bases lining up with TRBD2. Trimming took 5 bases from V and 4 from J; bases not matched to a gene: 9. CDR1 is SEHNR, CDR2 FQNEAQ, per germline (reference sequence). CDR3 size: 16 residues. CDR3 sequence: CASSPQTSGGLYEQYF. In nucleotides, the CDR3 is TGTGCCAGCAGCCCACAGACTAGCGGGGGTCTTTACGAGCAGTACTTC.

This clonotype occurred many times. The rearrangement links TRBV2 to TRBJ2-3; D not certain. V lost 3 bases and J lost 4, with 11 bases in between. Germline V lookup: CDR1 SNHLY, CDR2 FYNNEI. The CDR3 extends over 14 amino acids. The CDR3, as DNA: TGTGCCAGCAGTGATGGAGTGGCGCCAGATACGCAGTATTTT. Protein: CASSDGVAPDTQYF.

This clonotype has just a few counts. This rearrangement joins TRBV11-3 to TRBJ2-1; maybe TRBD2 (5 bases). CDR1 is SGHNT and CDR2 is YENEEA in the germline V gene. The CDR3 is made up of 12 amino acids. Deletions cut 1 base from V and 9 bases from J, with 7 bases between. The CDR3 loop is CASSLVGVEQFF. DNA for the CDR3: TGTGCCAGCAGCTTAGTCGGGGTTGAGCAGTTCTTC.

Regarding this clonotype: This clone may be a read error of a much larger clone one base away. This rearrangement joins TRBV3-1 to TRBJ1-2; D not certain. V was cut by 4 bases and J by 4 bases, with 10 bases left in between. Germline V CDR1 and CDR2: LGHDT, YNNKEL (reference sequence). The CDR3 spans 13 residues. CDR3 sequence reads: CASSRESGYGYTF. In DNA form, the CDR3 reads TGTGCCAGCAGCCGCGAGTCAGGCTATGGCTACACCTTC.

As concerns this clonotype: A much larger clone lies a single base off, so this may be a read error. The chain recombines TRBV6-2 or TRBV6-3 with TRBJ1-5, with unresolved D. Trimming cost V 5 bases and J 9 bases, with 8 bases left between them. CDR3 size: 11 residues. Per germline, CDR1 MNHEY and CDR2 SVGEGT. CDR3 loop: CASSPGRPQHF. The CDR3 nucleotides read TGTGCCAGCAGTCCCGGTCGGCCCCAGCATTTT.

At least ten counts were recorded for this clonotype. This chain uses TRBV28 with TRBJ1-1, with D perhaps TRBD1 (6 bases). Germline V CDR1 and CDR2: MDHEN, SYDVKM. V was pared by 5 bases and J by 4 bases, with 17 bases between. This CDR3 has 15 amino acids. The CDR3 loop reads CASSTLTGIRTEAFF. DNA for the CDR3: TGTGCCAGCAGTACACTCACAGGGATACGCACTGAAGCTTTCTTT.

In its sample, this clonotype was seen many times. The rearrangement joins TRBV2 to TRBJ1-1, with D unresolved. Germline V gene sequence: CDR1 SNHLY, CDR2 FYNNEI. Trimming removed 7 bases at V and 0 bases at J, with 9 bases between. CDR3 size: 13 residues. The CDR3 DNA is TGTGCCAGCAAGTACATTCTGAACACTGAAGCTTTCTTT. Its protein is CASKYILNTEAFF.

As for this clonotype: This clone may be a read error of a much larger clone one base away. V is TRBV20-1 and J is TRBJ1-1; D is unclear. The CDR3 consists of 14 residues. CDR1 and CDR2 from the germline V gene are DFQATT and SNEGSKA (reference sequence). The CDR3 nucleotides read TGCAGTGCTAGAGAGGGCACGGTGAACACTGAAGCTTCCTTT. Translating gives CSAREGTVNTEASF.

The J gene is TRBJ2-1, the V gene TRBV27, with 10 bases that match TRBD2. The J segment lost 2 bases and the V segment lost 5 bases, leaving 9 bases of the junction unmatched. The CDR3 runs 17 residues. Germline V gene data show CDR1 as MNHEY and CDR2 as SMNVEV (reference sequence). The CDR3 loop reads CASSPRLAGEPYNEQFF. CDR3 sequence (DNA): TGTGCCAGCAGTCCCCGGCTAGCGGGAGAACCCTACAATGAGCAGTTCTTC.

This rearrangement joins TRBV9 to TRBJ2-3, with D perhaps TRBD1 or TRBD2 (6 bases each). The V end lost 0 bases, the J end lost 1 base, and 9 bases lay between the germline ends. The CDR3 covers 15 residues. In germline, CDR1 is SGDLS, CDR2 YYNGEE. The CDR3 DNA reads TGTGCCAGCAGCGTAGCGGGGGCCGGCACAGATACGCAGTATTTT. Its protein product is CASSVAGAGTDTQYF.

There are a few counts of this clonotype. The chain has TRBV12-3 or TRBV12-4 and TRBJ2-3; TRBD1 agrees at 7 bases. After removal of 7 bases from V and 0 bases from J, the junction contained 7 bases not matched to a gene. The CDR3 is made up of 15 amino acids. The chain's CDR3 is CASKRTGSSTDTQYF. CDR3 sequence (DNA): TGTGCCAGCAAAAGGACAGGCTCTAGCACAGATACGCAGTATTTT.

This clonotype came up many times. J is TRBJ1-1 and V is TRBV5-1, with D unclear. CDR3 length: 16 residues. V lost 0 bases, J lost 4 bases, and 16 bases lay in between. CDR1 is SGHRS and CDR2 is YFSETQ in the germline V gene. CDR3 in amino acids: CASSLGRSSLGTEAFF. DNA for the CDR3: TGCGCCAGCAGCTTGGGCAGGTCCTCCCTAGGCACTGAAGCTTTCTTT.

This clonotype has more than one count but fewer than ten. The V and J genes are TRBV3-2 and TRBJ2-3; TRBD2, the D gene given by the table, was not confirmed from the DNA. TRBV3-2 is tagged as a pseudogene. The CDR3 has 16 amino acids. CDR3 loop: CASSQGPSGSTDTQYF. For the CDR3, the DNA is TGTGCCAGCAGCCAAGGCCCTAGCGGGAGCACAGATACGCAGTATTTT.

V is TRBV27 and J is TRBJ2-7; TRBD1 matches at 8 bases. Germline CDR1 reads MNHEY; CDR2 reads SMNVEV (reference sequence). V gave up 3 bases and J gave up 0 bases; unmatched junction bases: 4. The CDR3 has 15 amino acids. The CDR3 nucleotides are TGTGCCAGCAGTTTGTCCGGGACAGGCTCCTACGAGCAGTACTTC. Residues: CASSLSGTGSYEQYF.

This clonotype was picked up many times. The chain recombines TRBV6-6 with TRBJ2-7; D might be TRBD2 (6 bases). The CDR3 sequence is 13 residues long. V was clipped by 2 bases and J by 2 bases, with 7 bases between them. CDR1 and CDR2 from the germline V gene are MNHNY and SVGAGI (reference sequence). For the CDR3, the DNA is TGTGCCAGCAGTTACGCGGGGACCTACGAGCAGTACTTC. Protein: CASSYAGTYEQYF.

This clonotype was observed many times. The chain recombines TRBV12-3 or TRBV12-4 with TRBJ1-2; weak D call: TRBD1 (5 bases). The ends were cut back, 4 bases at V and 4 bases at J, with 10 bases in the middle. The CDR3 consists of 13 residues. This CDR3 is CASSYYGGYGYTF. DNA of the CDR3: TGTGCCAGCAGTTATTATGGGGGCTATGGCTACACCTTC.

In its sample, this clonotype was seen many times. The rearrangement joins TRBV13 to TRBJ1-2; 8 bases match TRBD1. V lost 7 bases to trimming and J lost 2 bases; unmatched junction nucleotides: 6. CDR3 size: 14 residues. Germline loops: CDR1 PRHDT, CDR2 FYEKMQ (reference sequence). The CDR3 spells CASTQGAGNYGYTF. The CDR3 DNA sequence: TGTGCCAGCACCCAGGGGGCGGGAAACTATGGCTACACCTTC.

The DNA for the CDR3 is TGCGCCAGCAGCCACCTACATCCGAACACCGGGGAGCTGTTTTTT. Its protein product is CASSHLHPNTGELFF. The chain has TRBV4-3 and TRBJ2-2, with unresolved D. This CDR3 is 15 amino acids long. CDR1 and CDR2 (germline): LGHNA, YSLEER. V gave up 3 bases and J gave up 0 bases, with 8 bases separating them.